This record looks at one T cell receptor (beta chain) sequence and its context. This entry is derived from a study of blood T cell repertoires in COVID-19. At the level of the study: The cDNA or gDNA used as material had been derived from T cells, B-cell-depleted T cells, or PBMCs.

Produced via immunoSEQ multiplex PCR; TCRdb's table is partial and in-frame only. In the table there are 200,000 to 300,000 clones, 84% of which are singletons. Trimming left V 5 bases short and J 4 bases short, with 23 bases between. This CDR3 contains 17 residues. The V gene's germline CDR1 is SGHVS and CDR2 FQNEAQ. What was sequenced was peripheral blood. This clonotype was sampled from a middle-aged woman who had recovered from COVID-19. The V and J genes are TRBV7-8 and TRBJ1-2; a weak D match, TRBD1 (6 bases). CDR3 sequence: CASSLQPTGPRGYGYTF. The DNA of the CDR3 is TGTGCCAGCAGCCTTCAACCGACAGGACCTAGGGGCTATGGCTACACCTTC.